This T cell receptor beta chain was recorded in a study of blood T cells in healthy people across ages. This clonotype was seen more than once but under ten times. Its antigen is not known. Together with a sample-barcoded 5' primer, a J-beta primer mix was included in a second PCR lasting about 7 to 12 cycles. Each cDNA was tagged by a template-switch adaptor containing 12 random nucleotides. Via MiXCR, TCRdb re-called the 5' RACE reads, giving one row per CDR3 protein. The table records 800,000 to 1,300,000 distinct CDR3 sequences, roughly a quarter of them present only once. Study-level results: Age showed a roughly linear inverse relationship with TCR beta diversity per million T cells.

This same sample was also taken into another study, of T cells of mothers and their children. That publication notes: When the second PCR was run, its M1S primer added sample barcodes and 2-4 random nucleotides. The authors detected no persistent microchimeric T cell clones.

This clonotype originated in a girl between 2 and 10 years old in good health. The sequencing sample was made of blood.

CDR3 in amino acids: CASSSSWEQFF. CDR3 in DNA: TGTGCCAGCAGCTCCTCCTGGGAGCAGTTCTTC. The chain uses TRBV9 and TRBJ2-1; no firm D call. The CDR3 has 11 amino acids. CDR1 is SGDLS and CDR2 is YYNGEE in the germline V gene. Trimming shortened V by 4 bases and J by 10 bases, and 9 bases separated the two germline ends.